The entry below describes one TCR beta chain. This record comes from a study of blood T cell repertoires in COVID-19. Overall study: There were acute and convalescent COVID-19 samples, and they came from the United States, Italy and Spain.

Using immunoSEQ multiplex PCR, the repertoire was profiled, and TCRdb retains in-frame clones only, with some absent. Of approximately 300,000 clones listed, 85% to 95% are singletons. This CDR3 is built from 15 residues. Germline V gene sequence: CDR1 SGHTS, CDR2 YDEGEE. The V segment lost 7 bases and the J segment 5 bases; nucleotides outside the gene matches: 9. Everyone who took part was roughly 18 to 89 years old, and they came from roughly 25 US areas. Participants' own reports of clinical history determined their cohort assignment. Individuals in the exposed group had encountered a COVID-19 case within 2 weeks preceding study entry.

The sample consisted of PBMCs or T cells enriched from blood (not recorded which). The TCR comes from a woman aged 25 to 39 who had been exposed to COVID-19. V is TRBV5-8 and J is TRBJ1-5, with 10 bases fitting TRBD1. CDR3 amino acids: CASGPKGQGHQPQHF. CDR3 DNA sequence: TGTGCCAGCGGACCTAAGGGACAGGGGCATCAGCCCCAGCATTTT.